The 11 T cell receptor beta chains reported below all come from one sample, sequenced in a study of blood T cell repertoires in COVID-19. Profiled with immunoSEQ multiplex PCR; TCRdb holds only in-frame clones, not every one. The sample holds about 41,000 clones, 70% to 90% seen once. The sequenced sample was peripheral blood. All receptors come from a man aged 55 to 70 with acute or convalescent COVID-19.

This chain uses TRBV10-3 with TRBJ1-1, with a possible D match to TRBD1 (5 bases). Trimming removed 4 bases from V and 9 bases from J, with 24 bases in between. Germline loops: CDR1 ENHRY, CDR2 SYGVKD. The CDR3 covers 16 residues. CDR3 DNA sequence: TGTGCCATCAGTGGGTCCCCCACGACAGTAGGATACAAAGCTTTCTTT. It yields the protein CAISGSPTTVGYKAFF.

The chain couples TRBV25-1 to TRBJ1-2; D is ambiguous. Trimming cost V 4 bases and J 6 bases, with 9 bases left between them. The CDR3 has 12 amino acids. Looked up from germline, CDR1 is MGHDK and CDR2 is SYGVNS. The CDR3 reads CASSAGYDGYTF. CDR3 DNA sequence: TGTGCCAGCAGTGCCGGGTATGATGGCTACACCTTC.

The rearrangement uses TRBV24-1 and TRBJ1-2; possibly TRBD1 for D (6 bases). Germline loops: CDR1 KGHDR, CDR2 SFDVKD. The V gene lost 7 bases and the J gene lost 5 bases, with 13 bases spanning the gap. The CDR3 runs to 13 residues. CDR3 coding DNA: TGTGCCACCAGCAACGGACAGCCTTATGGCTACACCTTC. Translating it yields CATSNGQPYGYTF.

V usage is TRBV7-8 and J usage is TRBJ2-7, with D possibly TRBD2 on 5 matching bases. CDR1 SGHVS and CDR2 FQNEAQ come from the germline V gene. The CDR3 spans 14 residues. Trimming pared 3 bases from V and 1 base from J, leaving 10 bases between. CDR3: CASSLRAVSYEQYF. The CDR3 bases are TGTGCCAGCAGCTTGCGAGCGGTGTCCTACGAGCAGTACTTC.

The V call is TRBV7-9, the J call TRBJ2-3; 14 bases map to TRBD2. This CDR3 has 18 residues. The germline gives CDR1 SEHNR, CDR2 FQNEAQ (reference sequence). V gave up 4 bases and J gave up 1 base; unmatched junction bases: 7. Here the CDR3 DNA reads TGTGCCAGCAGCTGGACTAGCGGGGGGCCGCTAGGCACAGATACGCAGTATTTT. This codes for CASSWTSGGPLGTDTQYF.

This clone was observed once. This sequence joins TRBV6-2 or TRBV6-3 and TRBJ2-3, with 12 positions matching TRBD1. CDR3 length: 18 residues. From germline, CDR1 is MNHEY and CDR2 SVGEGT. With 2 bases clipped from V and 2 bases from J, the junction kept 8 bases outside the gene matches. Written as DNA, the CDR3 is TGTGCCAGCAGTTACCGCCGGGACAGGGGGCCGGACACAGATACGCAGTATTTT. Translation: CASSYRRDRGPDTDTQYF.

In nucleotides, the CDR3 is TGTGCCTGGCAGGCCAATGGCTACACCTTC. Translated: CAWQANGYTF. The chain links TRBV30 to TRBJ1-2; D gene ambiguous. The CDR3 covers 10 residues. The germline V gene encodes CDR1 GTSNPN and CDR2 SVGIG (reference sequence). V was pared by 5 bases and J by 6 bases, with 7 bases between.

The V call is TRBV30, the J call TRBJ2-5, with no clear D. This CDR3 has 13 amino acids. The germline V gene encodes CDR1 GTSNPN and CDR2 SVGIG (reference sequence). V was cut by 3 bases and J by 0 bases, with 8 bases left in between. The CDR3 region has the DNA TGTGCCTGGAGAAAACTGTACCAAGAGACCCAGTACTTC. This sequence encodes CAWRKLYQETQYF.

The sample holds a few counts of this clone. V usage is TRBV3-1 (or the pseudogene TRBV3-2) and J usage is TRBJ2-7; TRBD1 might be the D (6 bases). V lost 4 bases and J lost 0, with 13 bases in between. Germline values: CDR1 LGHDT, CDR2 YNNKEL (reference sequence). This CDR3 has 15 residues. In nucleotides, the CDR3 is TGTGCCAGCAGCCTGGAAGGGGGTAGCTCCTACGAGCAGTACTTC. Its translation: CASSLEGGSSYEQYF.

The chain links TRBV5-1 to TRBJ2-5; D gene ambiguous. This CDR3 has 15 residues. The V end lost 0 bases, the J end lost 2 bases, and 11 bases lay between the germline ends. Germline V lookup: CDR1 SGHRS, CDR2 YFSETQ. The CDR3 DNA reads TGCGCCAGCAGCTTGGGACTTCGATTACAAGAGACCCAGTACTTC. Translated, it gives CASSLGLRLQETQYF.

This chain uses TRBV10-3 with TRBJ1-2, with TRBD1 matching over 10 bases. Trimming took 6 bases from V and 2 from J; bases not matched to a gene: 3. Germline assignment: CDR1 ENHRY and CDR2 SYGVKD. The CDR3 runs to 14 residues. The DNA of the CDR3 is TGTGCCATCAGCGACAGGGGGCGGAACTATGGCTACACCTTC. Translated: CAISDRGRNYGYTF.